This TCR beta chain stems from a study of blood T cell repertoires in COVID-19. Across the study: Collection of acute and convalescent COVID-19 samples took place in the United States, Italy and Spain.

In the study's own analysis: Reference gene primer amplification gave estimated nucleated cell counts. Method: immunoSEQ multiplex PCR; TCRdb's copy keeps in-frame clones and lacks some. The V and J calls and clone size come from that table; D and trimming were worked out from the DNA. The sample consists of around 250,000 clones, approximately 85% of them appearing once. Everyone who took part was roughly 18 to 89 years old, and they came from about two dozen US areas. Donors in Cohort 3 counted as recovered after two negative PCRs, clearance, or symptom resolution. This CDR3 is 13 amino acids long. CDR1 MNHEY and CDR2 SMNVEV come from the germline V gene (reference sequence). Trimming cost V 4 bases and J 4 bases; bases outside gene matches: 3.

Sequencing used PBMCs or T cells enriched from blood (not recorded which). The sequence came from a woman aged 45-60 years who had recovered from COVID-19. The chain uses TRBV27 and TRBJ1-2; 7 nucleotides agree with TRBD1. In DNA, the CDR3 is TGTGCCAGCAGTTACCAGGGGGGCTATGGCTACACCTTC. Amino acids: CASSYQGGYGYTF.